Shown below are 32 T cell receptor beta chains from a single sample sequenced in a study of OX40 agonist ivuxolimab in advanced cancers. Library preparation employed the immunoSEQ multiplex PCR assay. The table was pulled from immuneACCESS by TCRdb, which kept in-frame rearrangements only. Such tables lose some clones; where checked, under half of the loss comes from unresolved V genes, and the rest has no known cause. In all, the sample holds about 100,000 clones, and approximately 94% of those were seen once. About 2.6% of the sample lies in the top ten. This sample comprised CD4+ or CD8+ T cells sorted from blood, obtained in a trial of the OX40 agonist ivuxolimab. The receptors shown here come from an adult with an advanced solid tumor such as melanoma, head and neck, liver or kidney cancer.

This sequence joins TRBV5-4 and TRBJ1-4, with D maybe TRBD1 (5 bases). The ends were cut back, 2 bases at V and 11 bases at J, with 16 bases in the middle. CDR3 length: 14 amino acids. CDR1 is SGHNT, CDR2 YYREEE, per germline (reference sequence). The CDR3 spells CASSFGTMRWKLFF. CDR3 nucleotides: TGTGCCAGCAGCTTCGGGACGATGCGGTGGAAACTGTTTTTT.

The chain joins TRBV4-3 to TRBJ2-7; possible D gene TRBD2, 6 bases. Trimming pared 2 bases from V and 4 bases from J, leaving 12 bases between. Germline-derived CDR1 and CDR2 are LGHNA and YSLEER. The CDR3 is made up of 14 amino acids. The CDR3 reads CASSQFSGGYEQYF. CDR3 DNA: TGCGCCAGCAGCCAATTCTCCGGGGGATACGAGCAGTACTTC.

The chain is built from TRBV5-5 and TRBJ2-1; no definite D call. The CDR3 is 13 residues long. The germline V and J ends were trimmed by 3 bases and 1 base, with 5 bases remaining between them. Germline loops: CDR1 SGHKS, CDR2 YYEKEE (reference sequence). The CDR3 here is CASSSQSYNEQFF. As DNA, the CDR3 is TGTGCCAGCAGCTCACAGTCCTACAATGAGCAGTTCTTC.

V is TRBV29-1 and J is TRBJ1-1; possibly TRBD1 for D (5 bases). This CDR3 has 14 amino acids. V was shortened by 1 base and J by 4 bases, with 13 bases between the two germline ends. CDR1 is SQVTM, CDR2 ANQGSEA, per germline. The CDR3 nucleotides are TGCAGCGTTGAAGGGAGGGGAGGAAGCACTGAAGCTTTCTTT. Protein sequence: CSVEGRGGSTEAFF.

With regard to this clone: Germline and junction disagree at one end, which may indicate a read error. The rearrangement joins TRBV29-1 to TRBJ1-1; D is uncertain. The CDR3 sequence is 12 residues long. CDR1 and CDR2 from the germline V gene are SQVTM and ANQGSEA. The CDR3, as DNA: TGCAGCGTCGAAGGGCAGCCGGGTGAAGCTTTCTTT. Its translation is CSVEGQPGEAFF.

The chain carries TRBV7-9 and TRBJ1-2; weak D call: TRBD1 (5 bases). The CDR3 is 17 residues long. Trimming took off 1 base at V and 0 bases at J, with 15 bases between the two ends. CDR1 is SEHNR and CDR2 is FQNEAQ in the germline V gene (reference sequence). The CDR3 here is CASSLGFGTDTNYGYTF. The DNA of the CDR3 is TGTGCCAGCAGCTTAGGGTTCGGGACGGATACTAACTATGGCTACACCTTC.

As to this clone: Sequence at one end of the junction differs from germline and may be a read error. The chain carries TRBV7-7 and TRBJ1-5, with D tentatively TRBD1 (6 bases). The CDR3 is 15 residues long. Germline lookup yields CDR1 SSHAT and CDR2 FNYEAQ (reference sequence). CDR3 nucleotides: TGTGCTAGCAGCTTGTCGACAGGCAACAATCAGCCCCAGCATTTT. Translated: CASSLSTGNNQPQHF.

Here the CDR3 DNA reads TGTGCCAGCAGCTTAGGGGGCAATTCACCCCTCCACTTT. This sequence encodes CASSLGGNSPLHF. The chain couples TRBV11-2 to TRBJ1-6; possibly TRBD1 for D (5 bases). Deletions cut 1 base from V and 7 bases from J, with 5 bases between. The CDR3 covers 13 residues. Per germline, CDR1 SGHAT and CDR2 FQNNGV.

The V and J genes are TRBV7-9 and TRBJ1-1; 7 bases map to TRBD1. Per the germline V gene, CDR1 is SEHNR and CDR2 is FQNEAQ (reference sequence). CDR3 length: 12 amino acids. The V segment lost 2 bases and the J segment 10 bases; nucleotides outside the gene matches: 4. DNA of the CDR3: TGTGCCAGCAGCTTACAAGGGGGCCCAGCTTTCTTT. It translates to CASSLQGGPAFF.

As concerns this clone: This sample also contains other DNA sequences that code for the same CDR3. The chain combines TRBV6-5 with TRBJ2-1; the D is unclear. Germline loops: CDR1 MNHEY, CDR2 SVGAGI. This CDR3 comprises 12 residues. V was shortened by 2 bases and J by 7 bases, with 6 bases between the two germline ends. CDR3 loop: CASSYGPNEQFF. In nucleotides, the CDR3 is TGTGCCAGCAGTTACGGCCCGAATGAGCAGTTCTTC.

The rearrangement joins TRBV5-8 to TRBJ2-2; unclear D gene. CDR3 length: 11 residues. Germline lookup yields CDR1 SGHTS and CDR2 YDEGEE. Trimming stripped 10 bases from V and 3 bases from J, with 7 bases between. CDR3 amino acids: CAEIHTGELFF. CDR3 nucleotide sequence: TGTGCCGAAATCCACACCGGGGAGCTGTTTTTT.

Only one count was recorded for this clone. This chain connects TRBV11-3 to TRBJ2-7; D might be TRBD1 (6 bases). The CDR3 loop spans 13 amino acids. Per germline, CDR1 SGHNT and CDR2 YENEEA. The V gene lost 5 bases and the J gene lost 3 bases, with 11 bases spanning the gap. The CDR3 loop is CASSPRGSYEQYF. The CDR3, as DNA: TGTGCCAGCAGCCCGAGGGGGAGCTACGAGCAGTACTTC.

The gene calls are TRBV5-1 and TRBJ1-1; 7 bases are a match to TRBD1. CDR3 length: 14 amino acids. Looked up from germline, CDR1 is SGHRS and CDR2 is YFSETQ. The V segment lost 2 bases and the J segment 6 bases; nucleotides outside the gene matches: 7. CDR3 sequence: CASSFRAQGAEAFF. CDR3 coding DNA: TGCGCCAGCAGCTTCCGGGCCCAGGGGGCTGAAGCTTTCTTT.

The chain uses TRBV7-9 and TRBJ2-7; D uncertain. Trimming cost V 4 bases and J 4 bases, with 11 bases left between them. Germline lookup yields CDR1 SEHNR and CDR2 FQNEAQ (reference sequence). There are 13 residues in the CDR3. The CDR3 loop reads CASSSRSWYEQYF. DNA of the CDR3: TGTGCCAGCAGCTCGAGGAGTTGGTACGAGCAGTACTTC.

The chain employs TRBV6-1 and TRBJ1-2; D is ambiguous. The germline V gene has CDR1 MNHNS and CDR2 SASEGT. The CDR3 sequence is 14 residues long. V was cut by 8 bases and J by 2 bases, with 15 bases left in between. CDR3 DNA: TGTGCCAGCGGGTTCGACTCGTGGAACTATGGCTACACCTTC. Translating it yields CASGFDSWNYGYTF.

The chain links TRBV19 to TRBJ2-1; TRBD1 is a possible D gene (5 bases). The CDR3 covers 16 residues. Per the germline V gene, CDR1 is LNHDA and CDR2 is SQIVND (reference sequence). V lost 3 bases, J lost 8 bases, and 20 bases lay in between. The CDR3 region is CASSITTAHRYYEQFF. The DNA of the CDR3 is TGTGCCAGTAGTATTACGACAGCCCATAGGTACTATGAGCAGTTCTTC.

The chain has TRBV5-4 and TRBJ1-1; D unresolved. Looked up from germline, CDR1 is SGHNT and CDR2 is YYREEE (reference sequence). The CDR3 is 14 residues long. V was cut by 0 bases and J by 2 bases, with 8 bases left in between. The CDR3 region is CASSLEGSNTEAFF. The CDR3 nucleotides read TGTGCCAGCAGCTTGGAAGGATCCAACACTGAAGCTTTCTTT.

V is TRBV5-6 and J is TRBJ2-1; a possible D gene is TRBD2 (6 bases). The CDR3 covers 15 residues. The germline V and J ends were trimmed by 5 bases and 0 bases, with 12 bases remaining between them. The germline V gene has CDR1 SGHDT and CDR2 YYEEEE. This CDR3 reads CASSSGLPSYNEQFF. The CDR3, as DNA: TGTGCCAGCAGTTCGGGACTGCCCTCCTACAATGAGCAGTTCTTC.

The V call is TRBV12-5, the J call TRBJ2-5, with 10 bases lining up with TRBD1. The DNA end lines up better with TRBJ2-7; the J call may be wrong. The CDR3 spans 15 residues. The germline gives CDR1 LGHNT, CDR2 FRNRAP. CDR3 bases: TGTGCTAGTGGTCACCGGGACAGGGGTACCTACGAGCAGTACTTC. Encoded protein: CASGHRDRGTYEQYF.

The genes are TRBV19 and TRBJ2-1; D gene ambiguous. The CDR3 loop spans 13 amino acids. Trimming left V 5 bases short and J 6 bases short, with 11 bases between. Germline values: CDR1 LNHDA, CDR2 SQIVND (reference sequence). The CDR3 protein is CASSWAGSNEQFF. DNA for the CDR3: TGTGCCAGTAGTTGGGCAGGTTCCAATGAGCAGTTCTTC.

This rearrangement joins TRBV7-3 to TRBJ2-3, with 10 bases lining up with TRBD2. Germline loops: CDR1 SGHTA, CDR2 FQGTGA. This CDR3 contains 18 residues. V lost 5 bases, J lost 2 bases, and 13 bases stayed unmatched. The CDR3, as DNA: TGTGCCAGCAGCCCAAGAGGACTAGCGGACACATTCACAGATACGCAGTATTTT. Translated: CASSPRGLADTFTDTQYF.

This chain links TRBV5-5 with TRBJ2-7; no definite D call. Germline V gene lookup returns CDR1 SGHKS and CDR2 YYEKEE (reference sequence). Trimming stripped 0 bases from V and 5 bases from J, with 6 bases between. The CDR3 runs to 12 residues. Here the CDR3 DNA reads TGTGCCAGCAGCTTGGCCACCGACGAGCAGTACTTC. Translated: CASSLATDEQYF.

The chain links TRBV7-9 to TRBJ2-3, with D possibly being TRBD1 or TRBD2 (5 bases each). This CDR3 is built from 17 residues. Germline V gene lookup returns CDR1 SEHNR and CDR2 FQNEAQ (reference sequence). With 0 bases removed from V and 1 base from J, the gap between germline ends came to 14 bases. This chain's CDR3 is CASSLAEGNPGTDTQYF. In DNA form, the CDR3 reads TGTGCCAGCAGCTTAGCTGAGGGGAATCCTGGCACAGATACGCAGTATTTT. Full variable domain (outside the CDR3, taken from reference TRBV7-9 and TRBJ2-3): DTGVSQNPRHKITKRGQNVTFRCDPISEHNRLYWYRQTLGQGPEFLTYFQNEAQLEKSRLLSDRFSAERPKGSFSTLEIQRTEQGDSAMYLCASSLAEGNPGTDTQYFGPGTRLTVL.

This rearrangement joins TRBV19 to TRBJ1-1, with D unclear. V lost 5 bases to trimming and J lost 3 bases, with 13 bases between them. CDR3 length: 14 amino acids. Germline CDR1 reads LNHDA; CDR2 reads SQIVND (reference sequence). The CDR3 region is CASSPLRADTEAFF. In DNA form, the CDR3 reads TGTGCCAGTAGTCCCCTGAGGGCAGACACTGAAGCTTTCTTT.

The chain employs TRBV4-3 and TRBJ2-3, with 11 bases identical to TRBD2. CDR1 and CDR2 from the germline V gene are LGHNA and YSLEER. CDR3 length equals 16 residues. J was trimmed by 6 bases and V by 0 bases; bases with no gene match: 5. In nucleotides, the CDR3 is TGCGCCAGCAGCCAAGATCTAGCGGGGGGTCTGGATACGCAGTATTTT. Amino acid sequence: CASSQDLAGGLDTQYF.

V is TRBV9 and J is TRBJ1-1; D is undetermined. Germline V CDR1 and CDR2: SGDLS, YYNGEE. The germline V and J ends were trimmed by 2 bases and 2 bases, with 7 bases remaining between them. The CDR3 contains 13 residues. The CDR3 sequence: CASSVKSNTEAFF. In nucleotides, the CDR3 is TGTGCCAGCAGCGTTAAAAGTAACACTGAAGCTTTCTTT.

With respect to this clone: In the same sample, other DNA sequences code for this CDR3. The CDR3 DNA reads as TGTGCCAGTAGTCCGGGACAGGGGGCTTACGAGCAGTACTTC. Its translation: CASSPGQGAYEQYF. The chain combines TRBV19 with TRBJ2-7; 12 bases map to TRBD1. The CDR3 contains 14 residues. Germline V gene lookup returns CDR1 LNHDA and CDR2 SQIVND (reference sequence). V trimming: 5 bases; J trimming: 4 bases; junction bases outside the gene matches: 3.

DNA of the CDR3: TGTGCCAGCAGTCCTGGTGGGACCGGGGAGCTGTTTTTT. This sequence encodes CASSPGGTGELFF. The chain uses TRBV6-5 and TRBJ2-2; D uncertain. Trimming removed 5 bases at V and 5 bases at J, with 9 bases between. The CDR3 runs to 13 residues. Germline V gives CDR1 MNHEY, CDR2 SVGAGI.

The chain combines TRBV5-1 with TRBJ1-2, with TRBD1 as a possible D gene (6 bases). In germline, CDR1 is SGHRS, CDR2 YFSETQ. The V end was cut by 0 bases, the J end by 4 bases, with 16 bases between. This CDR3 has 16 residues. CDR3 protein: CASSLELGANIYGYTF. The CDR3 DNA is TGCGCCAGCAGCTTGGAATTGGGGGCGAATATCTATGGCTACACCTTC.

This chain connects TRBV14 to TRBJ1-2; D gene uncertain. V dropped 4 bases and J dropped 4 bases, with 16 bases sitting between them. Germline V lookup: CDR1 SGHDN, CDR2 FVKESK. The CDR3 has 15 residues. The CDR3 DNA is TGTGCCAGCAGCCCCGGGCCCACTAAACCCTATGGCTACACCTTC. Protein: CASSPGPTKPYGYTF.

The rearrangement links TRBV15 to TRBJ2-7, with D possibly matching TRBD1 (6 bases). The CDR3 is made up of 16 amino acids. Germline-derived CDR1 and CDR2 are LNHNV and YYDKDF (reference sequence). Trimming left V 3 bases short and J 0 bases short, with 15 bases between. CDR3 DNA: TGTGCCACCAGCAGCGATTCAGGGGTTGGCTCCTACGAGCAGTACTTC. Its protein is CATSSDSGVGSYEQYF.

The gene calls are TRBV7-6 and TRBJ2-3, with 8 bases fitting TRBD2. CDR1 and CDR2 (germline): SGHVS, FNYEAQ. Trimming cost V 4 bases and J 5 bases; bases outside gene matches: 11. The CDR3 has 16 amino acids. The CDR3 loop is CASSSAPGGYGDTQYF. In DNA form, the CDR3 reads TGTGCCAGCAGCTCGGCTCCGGGAGGGTACGGAGATACGCAGTATTTT.